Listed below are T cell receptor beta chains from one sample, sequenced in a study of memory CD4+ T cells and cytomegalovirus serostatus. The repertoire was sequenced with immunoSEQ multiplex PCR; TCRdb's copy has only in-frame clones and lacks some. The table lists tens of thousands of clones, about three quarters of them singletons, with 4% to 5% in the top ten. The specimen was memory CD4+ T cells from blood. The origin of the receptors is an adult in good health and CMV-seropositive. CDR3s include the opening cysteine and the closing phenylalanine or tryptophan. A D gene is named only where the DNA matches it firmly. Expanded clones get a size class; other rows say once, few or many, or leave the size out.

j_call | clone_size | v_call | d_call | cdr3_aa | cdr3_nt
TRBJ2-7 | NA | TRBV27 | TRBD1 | CASRDRGQEEQYF | TGTGCCAGCAGGGATAGGGGGCAAGAGGAGCAGTACTTC
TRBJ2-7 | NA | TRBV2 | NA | CASSLGGTVTYEQYF | TGTGCCAGCAGTTTAGGAGGGACAGTAACCTACGAGCAGTACTTC
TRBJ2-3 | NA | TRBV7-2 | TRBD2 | CASSRDYLSTDTQYF | TGTGCCAGCAGCCGGGACTACCTGAGCACAGATACGCAGTATTTT
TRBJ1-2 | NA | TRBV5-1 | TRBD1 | CASSLAGTGGLGGYTF | TGCGCCAGCAGCTTGGCCGGGACAGGGGGCCTAGGTGGCTACACCTTC
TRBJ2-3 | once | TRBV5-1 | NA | CASSFTTDTQYF | TGCGCCAGCAGCTTTACCACAGATACGCAGTATTTT
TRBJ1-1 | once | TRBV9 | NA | CASRGPNTEAFF | TGTGCCAGCAGGGGGCCGAACACTGAAGCTTTCTTT
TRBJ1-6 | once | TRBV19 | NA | CASSTTGGNSPLHF | TGTGCCAGTAGCACGACAGGCGGAAATTCACCCCTCCACTTT
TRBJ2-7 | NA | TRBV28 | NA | CASSTSDRGRGEQYF | NA
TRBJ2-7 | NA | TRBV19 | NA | CASSIARQAPVGQYF | TGTGCCAGTAGTATAGCCCGGCAAGCCCCTGTTGGGCAGTACTTC
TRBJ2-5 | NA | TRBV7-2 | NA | CASSLVARGLETQYF | TGTGCCAGCAGCTTGGTAGCTAGAGGTTTGGAGACCCAGTACTTC
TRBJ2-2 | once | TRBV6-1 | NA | CASSRAHTGELFF | TGTGCCAGCAGCCGGGCCCACACCGGGGAGCTGTTTTTT
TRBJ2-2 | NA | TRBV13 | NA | CASSLTGWADMNTGELFF | TGTGCCAGCAGCTTAACGGGTTGGGCCGATATGAACACCGGGGAGCTGTTTTTT
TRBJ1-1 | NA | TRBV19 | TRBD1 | CASSMGTESPEAFF | TGTGCCAGTAGTATGGGGACAGAGAGCCCTGAAGCTTTCTTT
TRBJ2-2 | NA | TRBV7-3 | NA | CASSFSAGELFF | TGTGCCAGCAGCTTTTCAGCCGGGGAGCTGTTTTTT
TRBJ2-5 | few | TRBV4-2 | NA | CASSQADSTETQYF | TGTGCCAGCAGCCAAGCGGACTCGACAGAGACCCAGTACTTC
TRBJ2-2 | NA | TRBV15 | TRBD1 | CATSWTGSLGTGELFF | TGTGCCACCAGCTGGACAGGGAGTTTGGGGACCGGGGAGCTGTTTTTT